A selection of T cell receptor beta chains follows, all from one sample in a study of shared clonotypes between healthy human individuals. Only in-frame clones appear in the TCRdb table, and some are missing; sequencing was by immunoSEQ multiplex PCR. The sample consists of millions of clones, around nine tenths of them appearing once. Sequences were obtained from naive CD4+ T cells sorted from blood. The receptors derive from a man younger than 30 in good health. Both conserved end residues are part of each CDR3. D genes are given only for firm matches. Clone size is given for some rows only: seen once, a few or many times, or a class if the clone is expanded.

v_gene	len	abundance	j_gene	d_gene	CDR3nt	CDR3aa
TRBV25-1	15	NA	TRBJ2-4	TRBD2	TGTGCCAGCAGAATAGCGGGACTAGCCAAAAACATTCAGTACTTC	CASRIAGLAKNIQYF
TRBV7-9	15	NA	TRBJ1-3	TRBD1	TGTGCCAGCAGCCCGGGACAGCGCTCTGGAAACACCATATATTTT	CASSPGQRSGNTIYF
TRBV5-4	14	NA	TRBJ2-7	TRBD1	TGTGCCAGCAGCTTGAGGACAGGTTCTTACGAGCAGTACTTC	CASSLRTGSYEQYF
TRBV7-9	14	NA	TRBJ1-4	NA	TGTGCCAGCAGCTTATTGGTAATACGGGAAAAACTGTTTTTT	CASSLLVIREKLFF
TRBV7-2	14	NA	TRBJ2-7	TRBD1	TGTGCCAGCAGCCCGGACAGGGGCGCGTACGAGCAGTACTTC	CASSPDRGAYEQYF
TRBV29-1	13	few	TRBJ1-1	TRBD1	TGCAGCGCCAGACAGGGGGCAGAGGCCGAAGCTTTCTTT	CSARQGAEAEAFF
TRBV16	13	NA	TRBJ2-7	NA	TGTGCCAGCAGCCAATCAGAGTGGGCTCCGCAGTACTTC	CASSQSEWAPQYF
TRBV12-5	18	NA	TRBJ1-3	NA	TGTGCTAGTGGTTTGGTACTGGAGCAGAAAATCTCTGGAAACACCATATATTTT	CASGLVLEQKISGNTIYF
TRBV6-1	14	NA	TRBJ2-7	NA	TGTGCCAGCAGCCCCGCAGGGTCCACCTACGAGCAGTACTTC	CASSPAGSTYEQYF
TRBV4-2	16	NA	TRBJ2-5	TRBD2	TGTGCCAGCAGCCAACAACCTAGCGGAGGAGGCGAGACCCAGTACTTC	CASSQQPSGGGETQYF
TRBV30	15	few	TRBJ1-4	TRBD1	TGTGCCTGGACTCGAAGGGACAGGGTCTATGAAAAACTGTTTTTT	CAWTRRDRVYEKLFF
TRBV5-4	15	NA	TRBJ2-7	TRBD1	TGTGCCAGCAGCCCGAGTGACAGGGCGCACTACGAGCAGTACTTC	CASSPSDRAHYEQYF
TRBV4-1	15	NA	TRBJ2-2	TRBD2	TGCGCCAGCAGCCACCCAGCGGGAGTAACCGGGGAGCTGTTTTTT	CASSHPAGVTGELFF
TRBV7-9	15	NA	TRBJ2-7	TRBD2	TGTGCCAGCAGCCCCTGGGGAGCGGGGGCTGGAGAGCAGTACTTC	CASSPWGAGAGEQYF
TRBV10-3	15	NA	TRBJ2-7	TRBD2	TGTGCCAGCAGCCGCCCCGGGACTAGCTTCTACGAGCAGTACTTC	CASSRPGTSFYEQYF
TRBV6-5	14	NA	TRBJ2-7	NA	TGTGCCAGCAGCCCAGGCGGATACACCTACGAGCAGTACTTC	CASSPGGYTYEQYF
TRBV7-2	15	NA	TRBJ2-2	NA	TGTGCCAGCAGCTCTGGAATCTTGAACACCGGGGAGCTGTTTTTT	CASSSGILNTGELFF
TRBV5-1	13	NA	TRBJ2-1	NA	TGCGCCAGCAGAGTCGACTCATACAATGAGCAGTTCTTC	CASRVDSYNEQFF
TRBV11-3	13	NA	TRBJ1-3	NA	TGTGCCAGCAGCTTGACAGACGGAAACACCATATATTTT	CASSLTDGNTIYF
TRBV7-2	13	NA	TRBJ2-3	NA	TGTGCCAGCAGTCAGCGCGGCACAGATACGCAGTATTTT	CASSQRGTDTQYF
TRBV6-6	12	NA	TRBJ1-1	NA	TGTGCCAGCCAAACCGAGGGGGGGGAAGCTTTCTTT	CASQTEGGEAFF
TRBV6-6	14	NA	TRBJ2-7	NA	TGTGCCAGCAGTTACGTCGGAAGCTCCTACGAGCAGTACTTC	CASSYVGSSYEQYF
TRBV5-1	16	NA	TRBJ1-1	TRBD1	TGCGCCAGCAGCCCTAAACCCAGGGGGCTAAGGACTGAAGCTTTCTTT	CASSPKPRGLRTEAFF
TRBV9	15	NA	TRBJ2-7	TRBD2	TGTGCCAGCAGCCTAGCGGGAGTCGGGTCCTACGAGCAGTACTTC	CASSLAGVGSYEQYF
TRBV4-3	14	NA	TRBJ2-7	NA	TGCGCCAGCAGCCAAGAACCCACCAGCAACGAGCAGTACTTC	CASSQEPTSNEQYF
TRBV25-1	13	NA	TRBJ2-1	NA	TGTGCCAGCAGTGAATTCGGTGCGTCAGGGCAGTTCTTC	CASSEFGASGQFF
TRBV5-6	12	few	TRBJ2-3	NA	TGTGCCAGCAGCTTCAGCACAGATACGCAGTATTTT	CASSFSTDTQYF
TRBV6-6	15	NA	TRBJ2-7	TRBD2	TGTGCCAGCAGCTTTCGCGGGGGGCCTAAGAACGAGCAGTACTTC	CASSFRGGPKNEQYF
TRBV1	16	NA	TRBJ2-1	NA	TGCACCAGCAGCCAAGGCGGCGGGATGGGTAGGAATGAGCAGTTCTTC	CTSSQGGGMGRNEQFF
TRBV2	13	few	TRBJ1-1	TRBD1	TGTGCCAGCACCGTGGACAGGGACACTGAAGCTTTCTTT	CASTVDRDTEAFF
TRBV7-8	15	NA	TRBJ2-7	TRBD2	TGTGCCAGCAGCTTAGGGGCGGGAGGGCCTAGGGAGCAGTACTTC	CASSLGAGGPREQYF
TRBV6-6	16	NA	TRBJ1-2	NA	TGTGCCAGCAGTTACGAGAGGACTGCCCCTCACTATGGCTACACCTTC	CASSYERTAPHYGYTF
TRBV5-1	14	NA	TRBJ1-1	NA	TGCGCCAGCAGCTTGGACACATTAAACACTGAAGCTTTCTTT	CASSLDTLNTEAFF
TRBV29-1	15	NA	TRBJ2-7	TRBD2	TGCAGCGTTGAAAAAAGGACTAGCGGGACCTACGAGCAGTACTTC	CSVEKRTSGTYEQYF
TRBV5-1	16	NA	TRBJ2-7	NA	TGCGCCAGCAGCTTACGTGGGGACATCAGCTCCTACGAGCAGTACTTC	CASSLRGDISSYEQYF
TRBV6-5	14	NA	TRBJ1-2	NA	TGTGCCAGCAGTTACTCAGACAAAACCTATGGCTACACCTTC	CASSYSDKTYGYTF
TRBV6-5	12	once	TRBJ1-1	NA	TGTGCCAGCAGCCGAAGAGGCACTGAAGCTTTCTTT	CASSRRGTEAFF
TRBV2	11	NA	TRBJ1-1	NA	TGTGCCAGCAGTGAACTTGCAGGAGCTTTCTTT	CASSELAGAFF
TRBV6-5	14	once	TRBJ2-5	NA	TGTGCCAGCAGTTCCGGGGCGACTAGTATCTTCCAGTACTTC	CASSSGATSIFQYF
TRBV7-2	13	once	TRBJ2-2	NA	TGTGCCAGCAGCTTTGTAGTGCCCGGGGAGCTGTTTTTT	CASSFVVPGELFF
TRBV19	15	NA	TRBJ2-7	TRBD1	TGTGCCAGTAGTGAATCCGGGACAGTGGCCTACGAGCAGTACTTC	CASSESGTVAYEQYF
TRBV10-2	12	NA	TRBJ2-7	NA	TGCGCCAGCAGTCAGTTTACCTCCGAGCAGTACTTC	CASSQFTSEQYF
TRBV5-1	13	NA	TRBJ2-5	NA	TGCGCCAGCAGCTTGTCAGGTCAAGAGACCCAGTACTTC	CASSLSGQETQYF
TRBV27	17	NA	TRBJ2-2	NA	TGTGCCAGCAGTCGTCTCCCGGGACGGGTGAACACCGGGGAGCTGTTTTTT	CASSRLPGRVNTGELFF
TRBV28	15	NA	TRBJ1-3	NA	TGTGCCAGCAGTTTAGGAGGGGACCGTGGAAACACCATATATTTT	CASSLGGDRGNTIYF
TRBV7-2	13	NA	TRBJ2-5	NA	TGTGCCAGCACCCAGCAGTCAGGAGAGACCCAGTACTTC	CASTQQSGETQYF
TRBV9	14	NA	TRBJ2-1	NA	TGTGCCAGCAGCGCGGGTAGGACGTACAATGAGCAGTTCTTC	CASSAGRTYNEQFF
TRBV6-6	12	NA	TRBJ2-4	TRBD2	TGTGCCACCTCGGGAGGCAAAAACATTCAGTACTTC	CATSGGKNIQYF
TRBV5-4	15	NA	TRBJ2-5	NA	TGTGCCAGCAGCTTGGCGGGGGTGCGGCAAGAGACCCAGTACTTC	CASSLAGVRQETQYF
TRBV25-1	16	NA	TRBJ1-3	NA	TGTGCCAGCAGTGAATCTCTGGGGAACTCTGGAAACACCATATATTTT	CASSESLGNSGNTIYF
TRBV10-2	15	NA	TRBJ2-1	NA	TGCGCCAGCAGTGAGTTATTGCAGGGGCCGGATGAGCAGTTCTTC	CASSELLQGPDEQFF
TRBV4-3	17	once	TRBJ2-3	TRBD2	TGCGCCAGCAGCCAAGATCTAGCGGGCGATAGCACAGATACGCAGTATTTT	CASSQDLAGDSTDTQYF
TRBV25-1	14	NA	TRBJ2-1	NA	TGTGCCAGCAGTATCGATAGTGGCAGGGATGAGCAGTTCTTC	CASSIDSGRDEQFF
TRBV9	19	NA	TRBJ2-1	TRBD2	TGTGCCAGCAGCCCGCGGACTAGCGGGAGGTCTCAAGCCTACAATGAGCAGTTCTTC	CASSPRTSGRSQAYNEQFF
TRBV30	14	NA	TRBJ1-5	NA	TGTGCCTGGAGCCTCCTGACAGACGACCAGCCCCAGCATTTT	CAWSLLTDDQPQHF
TRBV2	11	NA	TRBJ2-7	NA	TGTGCCAGCAGTCCCTCTTACGAGCAGTACTTC	CASSPSYEQYF
TRBV11-2	15	NA	TRBJ2-3	TRBD2	TGTGCCAGCAGCGAAGGACTAGCGGGGACAGATACGCAGTATTTT	CASSEGLAGTDTQYF
TRBV9	15	NA	TRBJ2-3	NA	TGTGCCAGCAGCCCGAGGGGGGGGGCCACAGATACGCAGTATTTT	CASSPRGGATDTQYF
TRBV5-1	16	NA	TRBJ2-1	TRBD2	TGCGCCAGCAGCTCCCGGTCTAGCGGGAGACGAGTAGAGCAGTTCTTC	CASSSRSSGRRVEQFF